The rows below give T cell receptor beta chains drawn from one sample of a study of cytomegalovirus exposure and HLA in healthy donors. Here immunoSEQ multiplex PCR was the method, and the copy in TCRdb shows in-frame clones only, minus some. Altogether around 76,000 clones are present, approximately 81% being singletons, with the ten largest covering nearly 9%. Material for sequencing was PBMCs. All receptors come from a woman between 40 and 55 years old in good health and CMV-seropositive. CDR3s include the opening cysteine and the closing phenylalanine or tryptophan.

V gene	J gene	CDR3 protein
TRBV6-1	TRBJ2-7	CASRGLAGPYEQYF
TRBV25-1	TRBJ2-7	CASTGTGALEQYF
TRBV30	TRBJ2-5	CAWSRTSQETQYF
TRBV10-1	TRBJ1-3	CARREHSFSGNTIYF
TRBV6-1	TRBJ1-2	CASLRGRLGYTF
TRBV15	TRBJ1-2	CATSGAYIGYTF
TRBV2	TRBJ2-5	CASSVGTHQETQYF
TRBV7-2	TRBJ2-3	CASSLGLRSSTDTQYF
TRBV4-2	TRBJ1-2	CASSQDKRQLYGYTF
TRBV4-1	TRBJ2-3	CASSDDREADTQYF
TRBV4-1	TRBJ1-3	CASSLSPRAQRNTIYF
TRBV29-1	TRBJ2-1	CSVANGGEQFF
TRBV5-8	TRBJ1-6	CASSTLTGYHSPLHF
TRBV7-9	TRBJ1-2	CASREGRGYTF
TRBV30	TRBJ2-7	CAWSALSYEQYF
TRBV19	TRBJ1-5	CANSSFHSGNQPQHF
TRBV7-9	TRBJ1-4	CSSSLDMTGADEKLFF
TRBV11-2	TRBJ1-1	CASVYGTGVGRAFF
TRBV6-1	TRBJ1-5	CASSEASGFQPQHF
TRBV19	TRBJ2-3	CASSIGGRVTDTQYF
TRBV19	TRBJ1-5	CASSDREEQSPQHF
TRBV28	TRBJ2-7	CASVGQGSRSSYEQYF
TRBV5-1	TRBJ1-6	CASSLGVAYNSPLHF
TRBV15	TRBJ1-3	CATSRVGVYSGNTIYF
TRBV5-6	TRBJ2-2	CASSLVIAGGSANTGELFF
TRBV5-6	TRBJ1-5	CASSLVGREDDQPQHF
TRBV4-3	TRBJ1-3	CASSQQGSVGNTIYF
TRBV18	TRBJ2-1	CASSPRQGAYNEQFF
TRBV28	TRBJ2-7	CASSSLGGPISYEQYF
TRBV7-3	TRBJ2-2	CASSSGTSGTGELFF
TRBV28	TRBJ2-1	CASSSALATYNEQFF
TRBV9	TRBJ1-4	CASSVGDEKLFF
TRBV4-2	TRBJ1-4	CASSPPDEKLFF
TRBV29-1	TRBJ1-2	CSVVSRGARDYGYTF
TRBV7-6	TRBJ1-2	CASSNYRGTNYGYTF
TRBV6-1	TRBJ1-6	CASSALQGRLNSPLHF
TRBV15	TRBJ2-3	CATSRHTDTQYF
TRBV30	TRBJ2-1	CAWSLAGGADEQFF
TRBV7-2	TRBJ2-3	CASSRGASGGPSTDTQYF
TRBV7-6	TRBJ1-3	CASSSSGLSGNTIYF
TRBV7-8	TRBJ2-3	CASSLRTGGADTQYF